This T cell receptor (beta chain) was identified during a study of regulatory T cells in long-lasting Graves disease. Notes on the study in general: Sample size was small, which may have lowered accuracy.

Sequencing libraries for TCR beta were prepared with iRepertoire HTBI primers and Arm-PCR of CDR3 regions. TCRdb used MiXCR to reprocess the multiplex PCR reads, holding one entry per CDR3 protein. The sample carries 390,000 or so distinct CDR3 sequences, 23% recorded once. The junction had 14 bases not matched to a gene; V was cut back by 2 bases and J by 9 bases. Germline V gives CDR1 MDHEN, CDR2 SYDVKM. This CDR3 has 16 amino acids. Indicated time point: persistent/refractory GD, antithyroid drugs over 5 years with positive TRAb. Extracted RNA from PBMCs served as the source of the TCR library. This clonotype has at least ten counts. The antigen is unknown.

The V gene is TRBV28, the J gene TRBJ2-7; TRBD2 matches 9 bases. Source: peripheral blood mononuclear cells (PBMCs), taken when the disease was refractory, from a patient treated with antithyroid drugs. The sequence was obtained from a woman in her thirties or forties with Graves disease. The CDR3 DNA follows: TGTGCCAGCAGTTTAGGTAGCGGGAGTCTCAGTCGGGGGCAGTACTTC. This encodes CASSLGSGSLSRGQYF. Combining the CDR3 with reference TRBV28 and TRBJ2-7 gives the whole variable domain DVKVTQSSRYLVKRTGEKVFLECVQDMDHENMFWYRQDPGLGLRLIYFSYDVKMKEKGDIPEGYSVSREKKERFSLILESASTNQTSMYLCASSLGSGSLSRGQYFGPGTRLTVT.